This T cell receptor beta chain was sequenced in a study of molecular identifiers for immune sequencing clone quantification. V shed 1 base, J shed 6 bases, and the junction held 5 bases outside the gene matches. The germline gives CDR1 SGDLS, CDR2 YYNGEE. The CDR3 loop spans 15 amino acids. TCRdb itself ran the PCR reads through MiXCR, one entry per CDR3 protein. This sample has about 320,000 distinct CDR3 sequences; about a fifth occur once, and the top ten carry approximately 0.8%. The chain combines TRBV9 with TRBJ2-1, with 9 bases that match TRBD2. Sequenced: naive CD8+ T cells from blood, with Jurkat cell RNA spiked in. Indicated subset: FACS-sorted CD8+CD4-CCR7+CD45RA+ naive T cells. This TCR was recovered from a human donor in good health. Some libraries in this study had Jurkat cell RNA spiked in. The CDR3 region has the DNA TGTGCCAGCAGCGTAACTCCGGGACTAGCCAATGAGCAGTTCTTC. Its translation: CASSVTPGLANEQFF. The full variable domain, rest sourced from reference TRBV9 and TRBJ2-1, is DSGVTQTPKHLITATGQRVTLRCSPRSGDLSVYWYQQSLDQGLQFLIQYYNGEERAKGNILERFSAQQFPDLHSELNLSSLELGDSALYFCASSVTPGLANEQFFGPGTRLTVL.